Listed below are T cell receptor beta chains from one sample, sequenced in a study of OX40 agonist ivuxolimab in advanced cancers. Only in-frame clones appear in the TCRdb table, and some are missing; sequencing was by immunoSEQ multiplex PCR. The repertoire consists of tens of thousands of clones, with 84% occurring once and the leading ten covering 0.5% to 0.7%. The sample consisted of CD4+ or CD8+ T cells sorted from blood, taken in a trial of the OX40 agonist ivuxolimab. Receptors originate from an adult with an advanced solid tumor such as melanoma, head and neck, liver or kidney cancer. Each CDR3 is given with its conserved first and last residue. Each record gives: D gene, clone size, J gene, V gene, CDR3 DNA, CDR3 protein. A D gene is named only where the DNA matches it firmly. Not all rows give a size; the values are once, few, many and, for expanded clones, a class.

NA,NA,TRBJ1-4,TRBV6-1,TGTGCCAGCAGTGATTGGGCTTCAACTAATGAAAAACTGTTTTTT,CASSDWASTNEKLFF
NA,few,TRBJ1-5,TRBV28,TGTGCCAGCAGTTTTTACGTCTCCGAGGGATACCAGCCCCAGCATTTT,CASSFYVSEGYQPQHF
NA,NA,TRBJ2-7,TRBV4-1,TGTGCCAGCAGCCTTGCCGGGACCGCAGGTTACGAGCAGTACTTC,CASSLAGTAGYEQYF
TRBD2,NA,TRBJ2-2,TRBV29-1,TGCAGCGTTGGGAAGACTAGCTCCTCCTCCGGGGAGCTGTTTTTT,CSVGKTSSSSGELFF
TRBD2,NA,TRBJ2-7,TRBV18,TGTGCCAGCTCACCCTCGGCGGGAGGGCCCTCTCGTGAGCAGTACTTC,CASSPSAGGPSREQYF
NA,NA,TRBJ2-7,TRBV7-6,TGTGCCAGCAGCTGGGGACACCGGGGGAACGAGCAGTACTTC,CASSWGHRGNEQYF
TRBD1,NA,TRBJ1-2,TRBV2,TGTGCCAGCAGTGCCTCGGGACAGCAAACTAACTATGGCTACACCTTC,CASSASGQQTNYGYTF
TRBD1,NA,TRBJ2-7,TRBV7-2,TGTGCCAGCAGCTTAGAACCCTCCGGGACAGAGAACCCCCGTGGCGAGCAGTACTTC,CASSLEPSGTENPRGEQYF
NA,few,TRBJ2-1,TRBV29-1,TGCAGCGTTAAGGGAAGCTCCTACAATGAGCAGTTCTTC,CSVKGSSYNEQFF
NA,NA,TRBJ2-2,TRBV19,TGTGCCAGTGCCGCCGTATGGGGCGCCGGGGAGCTGTTTTTT,CASAAVWGAGELFF
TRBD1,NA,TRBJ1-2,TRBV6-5,TGTGCCAGCAAGGGGACAGGGATAAGGAACTATGGCTACACCTTC,CASKGTGIRNYGYTF
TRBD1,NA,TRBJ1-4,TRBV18,TGTGCCAGCTCACGGGACAGGACTAATGAAAAACTGTTTTTT,CASSRDRTNEKLFF
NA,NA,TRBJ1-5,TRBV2,TGTGCCAGCAGTGAAGAGGGGGGTCAGCCCCAGCATTTT,CASSEEGGQPQHF
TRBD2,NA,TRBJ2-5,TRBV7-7,TGTGCCAGCAGCGTGGGGACTAGCGGGGGTAGTCAGACCCAGTACTTC,CASSVGTSGGSQTQYF
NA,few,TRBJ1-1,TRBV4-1,TGCGCCAGCAGCCCATCCGGACGGCCGAACACTGAAGCTTTCTTT,CASSPSGRPNTEAFF
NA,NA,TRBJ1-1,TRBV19,TGTGCCAGTAGTCGGGATCGGAACACTGAAGCTTTCTTT,CASSRDRNTEAFF
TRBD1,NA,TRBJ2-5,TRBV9,TGTGCCAGCAGCCCCGGGACAGAAGAGACCCAGTACTTC,CASSPGTEETQYF
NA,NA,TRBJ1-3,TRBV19,TGTGCCAGTAGTCTTACAGGGAGCTCTGGAAACACCATATATTTT,CASSLTGSSGNTIYF
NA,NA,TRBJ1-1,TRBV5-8,TGTGCCAGCAGCTTTGGCTTGATGAACACTGAAGCTTTCTTT,CASSFGLMNTEAFF
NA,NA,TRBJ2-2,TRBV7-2,TGTGCCAGCAGCTTAGTGGTTGTCGACACCGGGGAGCTGTTTTTT,CASSLVVVDTGELFF
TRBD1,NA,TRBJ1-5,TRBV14,TGTGCCAGCAGCGAGGAGGGGGCGCGATTCCTTAAGCCCCAGCATTTT,CASSEEGARFLKPQHF